One sample yielded the 18 T cell receptor beta chains listed below, sequenced in a study of blood T cell repertoires in COVID-19. Produced via immunoSEQ multiplex PCR; TCRdb's table is partial and in-frame only. The sample lists 210,000 or so clones, around 82% occurring once. Sequencing input: PBMCs or T cells enriched from blood (not recorded which). These receptors originate from a woman in her thirties or forties with acute COVID-19.

V gene TRBV6-4 combines with J gene TRBJ1-1, with 9 bases matching TRBD1. V lost 3 bases and J lost 5; bases outside the gene matches: 7. The CDR3 runs 15 residues. The germline CDR1 and CDR2 sequences are MRHNA and SNTAGT. The CDR3 nucleotides are TGTGCCAGCAGTGAACAGGGGGCGCCGGGTACTGAAGCTTTCTTT. As protein: CASSEQGAPGTEAFF.

The gene calls are TRBV7-8 and TRBJ1-1; a possible D gene is TRBD1 (6 bases). The V and J ends lost 4 bases and 0 bases respectively, with 12 bases between them. The CDR3 sequence is 15 residues long. In germline, CDR1 is SGHVS, CDR2 FQNEAQ. The CDR3 protein is CASSYSRTVNTEAFF. In DNA, the CDR3 is TGTGCCAGCAGCTATTCACGGACAGTGAACACTGAAGCTTTCTTT.

The chain uses TRBV4-2 and TRBJ2-3; 14 bases are a match to TRBD2. The V gene's germline CDR1 is LGHNA and CDR2 YNFKEQ. This CDR3 has 21 residues. V lost 2 bases to trimming and J lost 1 base; unmatched junction nucleotides: 14. In nucleotides, the CDR3 is TGTGCCAGCAGCCAAATTTACGGGACTAGCGGGGGCCCCGATCGCACAGATACGCAGTATTTT. Translating gives CASSQIYGTSGGPDRTDTQYF.

The chain recombines TRBV27 with TRBJ1-3, with D perhaps matching TRBD1 (6 bases). V was clipped by 6 bases and J by 1 base, with 10 bases between them. This CDR3 region has 14 residues. Germline assignment: CDR1 MNHEY and CDR2 SMNVEV (reference sequence). This CDR3 reads CASSSTGSGNTIYF. The CDR3 DNA is TGTGCCAGCAGCTCAACAGGGTCTGGAAACACCATATATTTT.

The chain carries TRBV10-3 and TRBJ2-1, with 8 bases matching TRBD2. This CDR3 contains 14 residues. V was pared by 7 bases and J by 4 bases, with 6 bases of the junction left unmatched. Germline assignment: CDR1 ENHRY and CDR2 SYGVKD. The CDR3 sequence: CAITATSAYNEQFF. As DNA, the CDR3 is TGTGCCATCACCGCGACTAGCGCTTACAATGAGCAGTTCTTC.

This clone was seen a handful of times. This chain joins TRBV19 and TRBJ1-3; D remains unclear. The CDR3 has 14 residues. Germline CDR1 and CDR2: LNHDA and SQIVND (reference sequence). Trimming pared 6 bases from V and 2 bases from J, leaving 11 bases between. For the CDR3, the DNA is TGTGCCAGTAGGCCCGCACTTACTGGAAACACCATATATTTT. Translation: CASRPALTGNTIYF. Complete variable domain (other parts from reference TRBV19 and TRBJ1-3): DGGITQSPKYLFRKEGQNVTLSCEQNLNHDAMYWYRQDPGQGLRLIYYSQIVNDFQKGDIAEGYSVSREKKESFPLTVTSAQKNPTAFYLCASRPALTGNTIYFGEGSWLTVV.

The rearrangement uses TRBV7-2 and TRBJ2-7; 9 positions match TRBD2. The CDR3 totals 16 residues. CDR1 is SGHTA and CDR2 is FQGNSA in the germline V gene. V shed 0 bases and J 4 bases; nucleotides not matched to a gene: 7. The chain's CDR3 is CASSLAGGGRVYEQYF. CDR3 DNA sequence: TGTGCCAGCAGCTTAGCGGGTGGCGGGAGGGTTTACGAGCAGTACTTC.

The chain recombines TRBV3-1 (or the pseudogene TRBV3-2) with TRBJ2-7; 10 bases agree with TRBD1. The CDR3 has 14 residues. Germline V gene lookup returns CDR1 LGHDT and CDR2 YNNKEL (reference sequence). J gave up 5 bases and V 3 bases, and 4 bases lay outside the gene matches. CDR3 coding DNA: TGTGCCAGCAGCCACGGGACAGGGGCCCACGAGCAGTACTTC. Residues: CASSHGTGAHEQYF.

This clone was picked up a small number of times. V is TRBV19 and J is TRBJ2-5; 9 bases are shared with TRBD1. The junction had 3 bases not matched to a gene; V was cut back by 3 bases and J by 4 bases. The germline gives CDR1 LNHDA, CDR2 SQIVND (reference sequence). The CDR3 runs to 14 residues. DNA for the CDR3: TGTGCCAGTAGTATCGGGACAGGGTTAGAGACCCAGTACTTC. Its translation: CASSIGTGLETQYF.

V usage is TRBV2 and J usage is TRBJ1-6; D is possibly TRBD1 (6 bases). Trimming left V 6 bases short and J 9 bases short, with 18 bases between. Germline CDR1 is SNHLY and CDR2 is FYNNEI. The CDR3 is 15 amino acids. The CDR3 reads CASRGNAPGVSPLHF. The CDR3 DNA reads TGTGCCAGCAGGGGCAACGCTCCAGGGGTTTCACCCCTCCACTTT.

This clone was detected a few times. V usage is TRBV28 and J usage is TRBJ1-5; no clear D. The ends were cut back, 1 base at V and 0 bases at J, with 4 bases in the middle. Germline V lookup: CDR1 MDHEN, CDR2 SYDVKM. This CDR3 is built from 14 residues. CDR3 sequence (DNA): TGTGCCAGCAGTTTATCCAGTAGCAATCAGCCCCAGCATTTT. Translating it yields CASSLSSSNQPQHF. The entire variable domain, with the rest obtained from reference TRBV28 and TRBJ1-5, is as follows: DVKVTQSSRYLVKRTGEKVFLECVQDMDHENMFWYRQDPGLGLRLIYFSYDVKMKEKGDIPEGYSVSREKKERFSLILESASTNQTSMYLCASSLSSSNQPQHFGDGTRLSIL.

This chain joins TRBV11-3 and TRBJ2-1; 8 nucleotides align to TRBD2. Germline V gene sequence: CDR1 SGHNT, CDR2 YENEEA. The J segment lost 4 bases and the V segment lost 4 bases, leaving 6 bases of the junction unmatched. This CDR3 has 15 amino acids. The CDR3 DNA reads TGTGCCAGCAGCTCCCCAGCGGGGGATTACAATGAGCAGTTCTTC. Its protein product is CASSSPAGDYNEQFF. Full variable domain (missing parts from reference TRBV11-3 and TRBJ2-1): EAGVVQSPRYKIIEKKQPVAFWCNPISGHNTLYWYLQNLGQGPELLIRYENEEAVDDSQLPKDRFSAERLKGVDSTLKIQPAELGDSAVYLCASSSPAGDYNEQFFGPGTRLTVL.

The chain employs TRBV6-1 and TRBJ2-2; 12 bases fit TRBD2. The germline V gene encodes CDR1 MNHNS and CDR2 SASEGT. The V segment lost 4 bases and the J segment 4 bases; nucleotides outside the gene matches: 7. The CDR3 runs to 17 residues. CDR3 residues: CASSGLAGGQGTGELFF. CDR3 nucleotide sequence: TGTGCCAGCAGTGGGCTAGCGGGGGGGCAAGGCACCGGGGAGCTGTTTTTT.

CDR3 sequence: CASSVIIPGGDGYTF. CDR3 DNA sequence: TGTGCCAGCAGTGTTATCATCCCAGGGGGCGATGGCTACACCTTC. The chain is built from TRBV2 and TRBJ1-2, with TRBD1 identical over 8 bases. V lost 4 bases to trimming and J lost 6 bases; unmatched junction nucleotides: 10. Per the germline V gene, CDR1 is SNHLY and CDR2 is FYNNEI. This CDR3 is built from 15 residues.

The rearrangement links TRBV3-1 (or the pseudogene TRBV3-2) to TRBJ1-3, with TRBD1 identical over 10 bases. This CDR3 has 14 residues. V lost 3 bases and J lost 7; bases outside the gene matches: 3. Per germline, CDR1 LGHDT and CDR2 YNNKEL (reference sequence). CDR3 nucleotides: TGTGCCAGCAGCCAGACAGGGGGCCTTAACACCATATATTTT. Its protein product is CASSQTGGLNTIYF.

The chain joins TRBV6-5 to TRBJ1-2; 9 bases agree with TRBD1. Germline CDR1 MNHEY, CDR2 SVGAGI. The CDR3 has 13 residues. Trimming at V came to 11 bases and at J to 3 bases, leaving 7 bases not matched to a gene. The CDR3 DNA reads TGTGCCGCCGCGAGGACAGGGGACTATGGCTACACCTTC. Translation: CAAARTGDYGYTF.

Details on this clone: The same CDR3 also results from other DNA sequences found in this sample. The chain couples TRBV5-4 to TRBJ1-2; 8 bases map to TRBD1. The length of the CDR3 is 15 residues. CDR1 is SGHNT and CDR2 is YYREEE in the germline V gene (reference sequence). Germline trimming cut 4 bases from V and 0 bases from J; bases unmatched to any gene: 5. CDR3 DNA sequence: TGTGCCAGCAGCCCTAGGACAGGGTCTAACTATGGCTACACCTTC. This sequence encodes CASSPRTGSNYGYTF.

Comment on this clone: The junction shows a germline mismatch at one end, possibly a read error. The V and J genes are TRBV7-7 and TRBJ2-3, with 8 bases identical to TRBD2. CDR3 length: 14 residues. Germline CDR1 and CDR2: SSHAT and FNYEAQ (reference sequence). CDR3 amino acids: CASSREGLHDTQYF. The CDR3 coding sequence is TGTGCTAGCAGCCGGGAGGGGCTGCACGATACGCAGTATTTT. Full variable domain (outside the CDR3, taken from reference TRBV7-7 and TRBJ2-3): GAGVSQSPRYKVTKRGQDVTLRCDPISSHATLYWYQQALGQGPEFLTYFNYEAQPDKSGLPSDRFSAERPEGSISTLTIQRTEQRDSAMYRCASSREGLHDTQYFGPGTRLTVL.